The 20 T cell receptor beta chains below were found in one sample sequenced in a study of OX40 agonist ivuxolimab in advanced cancers. Profiled with immunoSEQ multiplex PCR; TCRdb holds only in-frame clones, not every one. The sample shows approximately 56,000 clones, about 89% of them seen only once. The material was CD4+ or CD8+ T cells sorted from blood, obtained in a trial of the OX40 agonist ivuxolimab. Receptors originate from an adult with an advanced solid tumor such as melanoma, head and neck, liver or kidney cancer.

As concerns this clone: One end of the junction is discordant with germline, which a read error may explain. This sequence joins TRBV20-1 and TRBJ2-3; tentatively, D is TRBD1 (5 bases). CDR3 length: 10 amino acids. In germline, CDR1 is DFQATT, CDR2 SNEGSKA (reference sequence). The CDR3 nucleotides are TGCAGGGCTAAGGGGAATACGCAGTATTTT. It specifies CRAKGNTQYF.

V is TRBV19 and J is TRBJ2-2; the D call may be TRBD1 or TRBD2 (5 bases each). Trimming stripped 3 bases from V and 2 bases from J, with 13 bases between. The germline gives CDR1 LNHDA, CDR2 SQIVND (reference sequence). The CDR3 extends over 16 amino acids. The CDR3 nucleotides read TGTGCCAGTAGTATCGGGTCTGGGGGTAACACCGGGGAGCTGTTTTTT. Translating gives CASSIGSGGNTGELFF.

This clone occurred a few times. V gene TRBV7-9 combines with J gene TRBJ2-2; TRBD1 or TRBD2 may be the D gene (5 bases each). CDR3 length equals 14 residues. The germline V gene encodes CDR1 SEHNR and CDR2 FQNEAQ (reference sequence). Trimming cost V 1 base and J 4 bases, with 7 bases left between them. CDR3 loop: CASSLGGFTGELFF. CDR3 nucleotide sequence: TGTGCCAGCAGCTTAGGGGGGTTCACCGGGGAGCTGTTTTTT.

The chain has TRBV30 and TRBJ1-1; TRBD1 might be the D (5 bases). There are 12 residues in the CDR3. V lost 1 base and J lost 8, with 11 bases in between. Per germline, CDR1 GTSNPN and CDR2 SVGIG (reference sequence). CDR3 sequence: CAWSGGAEEAFF. The CDR3 DNA follows: TGTGCCTGGAGTGGAGGGGCAGAAGAAGCTTTCTTT.

V usage is TRBV29-1 and J usage is TRBJ2-3; TRBD1 is a possible D gene (5 bases). Germline loops: CDR1 SQVTM, CDR2 ANQGSEA. V lost 8 bases and J 1 base, leaving 10 bases between the germline ends. The CDR3 is 12 amino acids. Here the CDR3 reads CSLGQGTDTQYF. CDR3 coding DNA: TGCAGCTTAGGACAAGGCACAGATACGCAGTATTTT.

The chain uses TRBV5-8 and TRBJ2-4; perhaps TRBD2 as D (5 bases). This CDR3 has 15 amino acids. V lost 5 bases and J lost 0, with 12 bases in between. Germline CDR1 is SGHTS and CDR2 is YDEGEE. The chain's CDR3 is CASSRTAVAKNIQYF. The CDR3 DNA follows: TGTGCCAGCAGTCGGACTGCGGTAGCCAAAAACATTCAGTACTTC.

The genes are TRBV19 and TRBJ1-6; 7 positions agree with TRBD1. Trimming at V came to 1 base and at J to 3 bases, leaving 0 bases not matched to a gene. The CDR3 sequence is 15 residues long. CDR1 and CDR2 (germline): LNHDA, SQIVND (reference sequence). The CDR3 DNA is TGTGCCAGTAGTATAGCAGGGGGCTATAATTCACCCCTCCACTTT. Encoded protein: CASSIAGGYNSPLHF.

This clone has only one observation. The CDR3 spells CASSLLRNTIYF. CDR3 DNA sequence: TGTGCCAGCAGTTTATTAAGAAACACCATATATTTT. This rearrangement joins TRBV28 to TRBJ1-3; D ambiguous. CDR3 length equals 12 residues. With 1 base removed from V and 5 bases from J, the gap between germline ends came to 3 bases. In germline, CDR1 is MDHEN, CDR2 SYDVKM.

V gene TRBV5-1 combines with J gene TRBJ1-1, with unresolved D. This CDR3 has 13 amino acids. The germline V gene encodes CDR1 SGHRS and CDR2 YFSETQ. The V end lost 9 bases, the J end lost 1 base, and 13 bases lay between the germline ends. Written as DNA, the CDR3 is TGCGCCACCAGGCAGGCGGGGAACACTGAAGCTTTCTTT. Its translation: CATRQAGNTEAFF.

The chain is built from TRBV9 and TRBJ1-1; D is ambiguous. The CDR3 length is 14 residues. Germline V CDR1 and CDR2: SGDLS, YYNGEE. With 3 bases removed from V and 8 bases from J, the gap between germline ends came to 17 bases. CDR3 protein: CASSAPGEGAEAFF. The CDR3 nucleotides are TGTGCCAGCAGCGCCCCCGGGGAGGGAGCAGAAGCTTTCTTT.

V is TRBV4-2 and J is TRBJ1-2, with a tentative D call TRBD1 (6 bases). CDR1 and CDR2 from the germline V gene are LGHNA and YNFKEQ. This CDR3 has 17 amino acids. Deletions cut 0 bases from V and 1 base from J, with 15 bases between. CDR3 nucleotide sequence: TGTGCCAGCAGCCAAGAGGGGGGGCGGTCTCTTAACTATGGCTACACCTTC. This sequence encodes CASSQEGGRSLNYGYTF.

The gene calls are TRBV19 and TRBJ2-2; 8 bases align to TRBD1. This CDR3 spans 15 amino acids. V lost 5 bases, J lost 7 bases, and 9 bases stayed unmatched. Germline CDR1 is LNHDA and CDR2 is SQIVND (reference sequence). The CDR3 bases are TGTGCCAGTAGTTCTCAATCAGGGGGCTTCGGGGAGCTGTTTTTT. Amino acid sequence: CASSSQSGGFGELFF. The full variable domain, with the rest looked up from reference TRBV19 and TRBJ2-2, is DGGITQSPKYLFRKEGQNVTLSCEQNLNHDAMYWYRQDPGQGLRLIYYSQIVNDFQKGDIAEGYSVSREKKESFPLTVTSAQKNPTAFYLCASSSQSGGFGELFFGEGSRLTVL.

This sequence joins TRBV6-1 and TRBJ1-1, with a weak D call TRBD1 (6 bases). CDR1 is MNHNS, CDR2 SASEGT, per germline. CDR3 size: 13 residues. V was cut by 6 bases and J by 4 bases, with 12 bases left in between. The DNA of the CDR3 is TGTGCCAGCAGGGCACAGGGTTCCACTGAAGCTTTCTTT. Its protein product is CASRAQGSTEAFF.

The chain couples TRBV27 to TRBJ2-3; maybe TRBD2 (6 bases). The CDR3 length is 13 residues. Germline V gene sequence: CDR1 MNHEY, CDR2 SMNVEV (reference sequence). The CDR3 DNA reads as TGTGCAGCTGGGGGGACTAGCACAGATACGCAGTATTTT. This encodes CAAGGTSTDTQYF.

V and J are TRBV18 and TRBJ2-2; unclear D gene. This CDR3 is 12 amino acids long. The V gene lost 2 bases and the J gene lost 2 bases, with 0 bases spanning the gap. Germline V gene data show CDR1 as KGHSH and CDR2 as LQKENI. The CDR3 DNA reads TGTGCCAGCTCACCAAACACCGGGGAGCTGTTTTTT. Its protein is CASSPNTGELFF. Variable domain in full (rest from reference TRBV18 and TRBJ2-2): NAGVMQNPRHLVRRRGQEARLRCSPMKGHSHVYWYRQLPEEGLKFMVYLQKENIIDESGMPKERFSAEFPKEGPSILRIQQVVRGDSAAYFCASSPNTGELFFGEGSRLTVL.

This chain uses TRBV5-5 with TRBJ1-3; D gene uncertain. Germline CDR1 SGHKS, CDR2 YYEKEE (reference sequence). The V end lost 3 bases, the J end lost 0 bases, and 13 bases lay between the germline ends. CDR3 length: 16 amino acids. CDR3 sequence: CASSSDSGVSGNTIYF. In nucleotides, the CDR3 is TGTGCCAGCAGCTCGGACTCAGGAGTCTCTGGAAACACCATATATTTT.

V gene TRBV5-6 combines with J gene TRBJ1-3; 9 bases are a match to TRBD1. Germline CDR1 and CDR2: SGHDT and YYEEEE. The length of the CDR3 is 15 residues. The J segment lost 3 bases and the V segment lost 1 base, leaving 2 bases of the junction unmatched. Here the CDR3 reads CASSLTGGDGNTIYF. The CDR3 bases are TGTGCCAGCAGCTTGACAGGGGGCGATGGAAACACCATATATTTT.

Comment on this clone: Germline is not matched at one junction end, which may reflect a read error. The V and J genes are TRBV4-1 and TRBJ2-1; 9 positions match TRBD2. The CDR3 totals 15 residues. CDR1 and CDR2 (germline): MGHRA, YSYEKL. This chain's CDR3 is CASTGLAGHWDEQLF. The CDR3 region has the DNA TGCGCCAGCACGGGTCTAGCGGGGCATTGGGATGAGCAGCTCTTC.

The V call is TRBV7-2, the J call TRBJ2-7, with D perhaps TRBD2 (6 bases). The V end was cut by 6 bases, the J end by 3 bases, with 24 bases between. The germline V gene encodes CDR1 SGHTA and CDR2 FQGNSA. The CDR3 spans 17 residues. The CDR3 DNA reads TGTGCCAGCAGTTATGGGGTGGGAGGCTCATCGGTCTACGAGCAGTACTTC. Translating it yields CASSYGVGGSSVYEQYF.

V usage is TRBV5-6 and J usage is TRBJ1-2; D is uncertain. From germline, CDR1 is SGHDT and CDR2 YYEEEE. The CDR3 is made up of 12 amino acids. V lost 3 bases to trimming and J lost 7 bases, with 10 bases between them. In DNA form, the CDR3 reads TGTGCCAGCAGCTCCCGCGGACGTGGCTACACCTTC. Amino acid sequence: CASSSRGRGYTF.